This paragraph reports one TCR beta chain. Its antigen remains unidentified. CDR1 and CDR2 (germline): SGHTA, FQGNSA. This CDR3 has 13 residues. Trimming removed 8 bases at V and 3 bases at J, with 13 bases between. This specimen comes from a study of blood T cells in healthy people across ages. Study conclusions and caveats: With unsorted PBMCs, a conclusive comparison of naive versus antigen-experienced cells was not possible.

Then a second PCR, running roughly 7 to 11 cycles, was carried out with a sample-barcoded 5' primer and a J-beta primer mix. The template-switch adaptor was a 5' adaptor with 12 random nucleotides. It tagged each cDNA molecule. TCRdb reanalysed the 5' RACE reads using MiXCR and keeps one entry per CDR3 protein. The sample records about 730,000 distinct CDR3 sequences, roughly two fifths being singletons. V usage is TRBV7-2 and J usage is TRBJ2-5; D unclear. Input material: blood. This clonotype originated in a woman aged 60-75 years in good health. CDR3 sequence reads: CASRGAVEETQYF. CDR3 coding DNA: TGTGCCAGCCGAGGAGCCGTCGAAGAGACCCAGTACTTC.